Following are 7 T cell receptor beta chains from one sample sequenced in a study of radiation and T cells in renal cell carcinoma. Time point in this sample: baseline pretreatment blood. The treatment was: 15 Gy SBRT to primary tumor, nephrectomy 4 weeks later. The protocol was immunoSEQ multiplex PCR, while the TCRdb copy is restricted to in-frame clones and leaves out a portion. The table includes about 130,000 clones, approximately 78% detected once. This sample comprised blood, obtained from a patient whose treatment included radiotherapy and nephrectomy. The receptor source for this set is a woman aged 55-70 years with renal cell carcinoma.

The V gene is TRBV27, the J gene TRBJ2-2; D possibly corresponds to TRBD1 (5 bases). Germline lookup yields CDR1 MNHEY and CDR2 SMNVEV (reference sequence). The ends were cut back, 4 bases at V and 3 bases at J, with 15 bases in the middle. This CDR3 has 16 residues. The CDR3 sequence: CASSYDTTVDTGELFF. The CDR3 nucleotides are TGTGCCAGCAGTTATGACACGACAGTGGACACCGGGGAGCTGTTTTTT.

The chain links TRBV5-1 to TRBJ2-2, with 8 bases fitting TRBD2. Germline values: CDR1 SGHRS, CDR2 YFSETQ. The CDR3 covers 15 residues. V was pared by 7 bases and J by 1 base, with 6 bases of the junction left unmatched. The CDR3 DNA reads as TGCGCCAGCGGAGTAGCGGGACTGAACACCGGGGAGCTGTTTTTT. Amino acids: CASGVAGLNTGELFF.

The chain recombines TRBV23-1 with TRBJ2-3; possibly TRBD2 for D (5 bases). TRBV23-1 is an open reading frame, and its role is uncertain. V lost 2 bases and J 0 bases, leaving 12 bases between the germline ends. CDR3 length: 16 residues. The CDR3 protein is CASSQRPAESTDTQYF. The CDR3 nucleotides read TGCGCCAGCAGTCAACGTCCAGCGGAAAGCACAGATACGCAGTATTTT.

The genes are TRBV7-3 and TRBJ2-1; 9 nucleotides align to TRBD1. J was trimmed by 6 bases and V by 5 bases; bases with no gene match: 8. The germline V gene encodes CDR1 SGHTA and CDR2 FQGTGA. The CDR3 covers 15 residues. For the CDR3, the DNA is TGTGCCAGCAGCCCCTCAAGACAGGGGGGCAATGAGCAGTTCTTC. Translated: CASSPSRQGGNEQFF.

J is TRBJ2-7 and V is TRBV5-6; D is perhaps TRBD1 (6 bases). Deletions cut 0 bases from V and 2 bases from J, with 12 bases between. The germline gives CDR1 SGHDT, CDR2 YYEEEE. The length of the CDR3 is 15 residues. CDR3 loop: CASSLERQGPYEQYF. The CDR3 DNA sequence: TGTGCCAGCAGCTTGGAGAGGCAGGGGCCCTACGAGCAGTACTTC.

J is TRBJ2-2 and V is TRBV5-4; D is unresolved. CDR1 SGHNT and CDR2 YYREEE come from the germline V gene (reference sequence). V lost 0 bases to trimming and J lost 4 bases, with 7 bases between them. The CDR3 totals 14 residues. The CDR3 sequence: CASSLVTSTGELFF. CDR3 DNA: TGTGCCAGCAGCTTGGTAACGAGCACCGGGGAGCTGTTTTTT.

This chain links TRBV5-4 with TRBJ2-5; D gene uncertain. Germline lookup yields CDR1 SGHNT and CDR2 YYREEE (reference sequence). CDR3 length: 13 amino acids. V was cut by 6 bases and J by 2 bases, with 11 bases left in between. The CDR3 bases are TGTGCCAGCACCCCGTGGGGACAAGAGACCCAGTACTTC. It specifies CASTPWGQETQYF.